This T cell receptor (beta chain) was documented in a study of cytomegalovirus exposure and HLA in healthy donors. V was pared by 3 bases and J by 8 bases, with 14 bases between. Germline CDR1 reads WNHNN; CDR2 reads SYGVQD (reference sequence). The CDR3 totals 14 residues. Overall study results and limits: A link between a missense DCLRE1C variant and TCR beta V- and J-gene trimming emerged from a later analysis. Some TCR beta chains (more than 150 of them) were listed as cytomegalovirus-associated. A later analysis showed that HLA-associated TCR beta chains had undergone more clonal expansion than equally common others.

As regards this clone: Its antigen is not identified.

In the PCR, 60 Vbeta and 13 Jbeta primers were used. Clones were read by immunoSEQ multiplex PCR, and TCRdb kept only the in-frame ones, dropping some. The sample carries around 120,000 clones, roughly 79% recorded once. Sequencing was carried out using PBMCs. This receptor was identified in a boy between 2 and 10 years old in good health and CMV-seronegative. This chain connects TRBV10-1 to TRBJ2-1, with D perhaps TRBD2 (5 bases). In DNA, the CDR3 is TGCGCCAGCAGTGAAACAGCCCCAGCGGATGAGCAGTTCTTC. Translated, it gives CASSETAPADEQFF.